The clone carrying this TCR beta chain has only a few counts. The target antigen is unknown. This sample was included in a study of lymphopenia after photon versus proton radiotherapy. Study-wide results and limits: In patients who died, overall survival fell as post-nadir TCR diversity dropped more. Authors raise, but do not show, better survival with proton therapy. After the lymphocyte nadir, photon-treated repertoires showed oligoclonal expansion, especially of CD8+ Temra cells. Under photons, naive T cells and diversity fell while effector/memory populations rose.

The CDR3 has 15 amino acids. From germline, CDR1 is SGHTA and CDR2 FQGNSA. V lost 1 base, J lost 7 bases, and 11 bases lay in between. Sequencing used immunoSEQ multiplex PCR; TCRdb keeps in-frame clones, though not all of them. The table has around 25,000 clones, 85% seen once. The receptor's source is a man in his 60s with pancreatic cancer. Material: peripheral blood, obtained from a patient treated with photon-based radiotherapy. The chain recombines TRBV7-2 with TRBJ1-6; possible D gene TRBD1, 6 bases. The CDR3 nucleotides read TGTGCCAGCAGCTTAGAGGGGGGTGTGAATTCACCCCTCCACTTT. Translating it yields CASSLEGGVNSPLHF.